This paragraph covers one TCR beta chain sequence. Its antigen is undetermined. This sample was included in a study of cytomegalovirus exposure and HLA in healthy donors. The CDR3 totals 17 residues. Unmatched junction bases numbered 13, after V lost 1 base and J lost 7 bases. CDR1 and CDR2 from the germline V gene are SEHNR and FQNEAQ (reference sequence). The study ran its PCR with 60 Vbeta and 13 Jbeta primers. Method: immunoSEQ multiplex PCR; TCRdb's copy keeps in-frame clones and lacks some. The data hold about 160,000 clones, with 75% to 85% observed a single time. Points from the study as a whole: Researchers reported in a later analysis that common viral pathogens appeared linked to several top clusters.

This TCR came from a man aged 25 to 45 in good health and CMV-seronegative. The rearrangement links TRBV7-9 to TRBJ2-1, with 7 bases aligning to TRBD1. The sample comprised PBMCs. Here the CDR3 DNA reads TGTGCCAGCAGCTTAGAGAGGATGGGACAGTTCGGGAATGAGCAGTTCTTC. Its protein is CASSLERMGQFGNEQFF.